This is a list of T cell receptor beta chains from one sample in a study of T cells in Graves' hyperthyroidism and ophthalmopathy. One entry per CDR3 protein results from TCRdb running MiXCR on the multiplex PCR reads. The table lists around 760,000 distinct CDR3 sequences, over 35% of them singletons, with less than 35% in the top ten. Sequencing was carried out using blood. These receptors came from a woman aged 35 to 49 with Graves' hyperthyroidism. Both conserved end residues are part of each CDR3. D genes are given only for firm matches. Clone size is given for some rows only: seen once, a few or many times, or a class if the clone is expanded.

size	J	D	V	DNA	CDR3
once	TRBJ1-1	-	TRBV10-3	TGTGCCATCAGTGAGAATCCCACAGAGAACACTGAAGCTTTCTTT	CAISENPTENTEAFF
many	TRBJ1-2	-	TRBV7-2	TGTGCCAGCAGCTCAACGGGACAACTACTCAACTATGGCTACACCTTC	CASSSTGQLLNYGYTF
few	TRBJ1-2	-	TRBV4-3	TGCGCCAGCAGCCAAGAGCCAGGGTGGGACTATGGCTACACCTTC	CASSQEPGWDYGYTF
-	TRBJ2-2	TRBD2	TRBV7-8	TGTGCCAGCAGCTCACAACTAGCGCTTGGCACCGGGGAGCTGTTTTTT	CASSSQLALGTGELFF
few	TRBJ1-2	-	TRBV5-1	TGCGCCAGCAGCCCAGGACAAGTAACTAACTATGGCTACACCTTC	CASSPGQVTNYGYTF
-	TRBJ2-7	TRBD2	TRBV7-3	TGTGCCAGCAGCTCCGGACTAGCGGGAGAGAATGAGCAGTACTTC	CASSSGLAGENEQYF
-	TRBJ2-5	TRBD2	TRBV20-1	TGCAGTGCATCGCGGGGGGGGAAAGTCTTGGAGACCCAGTACTTC	CSASRGGKVLETQYF
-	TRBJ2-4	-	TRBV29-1	TGCAGCGTTAAGGTCTTCGGAGCCAAAAACATTCAGTACTTC	CSVKVFGAKNIQYF
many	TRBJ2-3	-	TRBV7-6	TGTGCCAGCAGCTCACTGCAGGAGGATACGCAGTATTTT	CASSSLQEDTQYF
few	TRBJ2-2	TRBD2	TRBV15	TGTGCCACCAGCAGAGTCCCTAGCGGTAACACCGGGGAGCTGTTTTTT	CATSRVPSGNTGELFF
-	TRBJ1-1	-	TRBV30	TGTGCCTGGAGCGGAATGAACACTGAAGCTTTCTTT	CAWSGMNTEAFF
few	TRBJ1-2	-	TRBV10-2	TGCGCCAGCAGGGCCAGGGCAAGAGGTGGCTACACCTTC	CASRARARGGYTF
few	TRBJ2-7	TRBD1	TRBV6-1	TGTGCCAGCACCCGATACCCTCCAGGGGGCGAGCCCTACGAGCAGTACTTC	CASTRYPPGGEPYEQYF
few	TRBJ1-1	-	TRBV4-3	TGCGCCAGCAGCCCTCAGGGTAAGGGGAACACTGAAGCTTTCTTT	CASSPQGKGNTEAFF
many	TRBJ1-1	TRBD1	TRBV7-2	TGTGCCAGCAGCTTAGTCTCAGGGGGCGGCACTGAAGCTTTCTTT	CASSLVSGGGTEAFF
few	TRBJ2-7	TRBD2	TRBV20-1	TGCAGTGCGTTGGCCCCCCGGACTAGCGGGAGACGGGAGCAGTACTTC	CSALAPRTSGRREQYF
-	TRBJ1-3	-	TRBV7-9	TGTGCCACCAGCCCGAACTCTGGAAACACCATATATTTT	CATSPNSGNTIYF
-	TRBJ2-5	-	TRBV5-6	TGTGCCAGCAGCTTGGCCCGGGGGACGGAGACCCAGTACTTC	CASSLARGTETQYF
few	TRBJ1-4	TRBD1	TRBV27	TGTGCCAGCAGTTCAGGACAGGGAGTGAATGAAAAACTGTTTTTT	CASSSGQGVNEKLFF
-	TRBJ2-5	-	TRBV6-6	TGTGCCAGCAGCAGAGGACATAGTCAAGAGACCCAGTACTTC	CASSRGHSQETQYF
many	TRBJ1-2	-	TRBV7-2	TGTGCCAGCAGCTTAGAACGGGGGCAAGGGTATGGCTACACCTTC	CASSLERGQGYGYTF
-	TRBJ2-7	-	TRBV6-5	TGTGCCAGCAGTCCGGGCCCCTCCTGGGAGTACTTC	CASSPGPSWEYF
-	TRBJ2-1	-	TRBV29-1	TGCAGCGTCGGCAGGGCCTCCTACAATGAGCAGTTCTTC	CSVGRASYNEQFF
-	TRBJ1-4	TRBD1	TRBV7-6	TGTGCCAGCAGCCCACAGGGGTTCACTAATGAAAAACTGTTTTTT	CASSPQGFTNEKLFF
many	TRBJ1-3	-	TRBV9	TGTGCCAGCAGCGTGTCAGGGAGTGGCACCATATATTTT	CASSVSGSGTIYF
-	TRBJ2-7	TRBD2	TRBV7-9	TGTGCCAGCAGCCAAGGGACTAGCGGATACTACGAGCAGTACTTC	CASSQGTSGYYEQYF
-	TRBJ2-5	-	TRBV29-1	TGCAGCTCAGGCGGCTACCAAGAGACCCAGTACTTC	CSSGGYQETQYF
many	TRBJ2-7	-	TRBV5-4	TGTGCCAGCAGCCACGGGGCAGGGATCGACGAGCAGTACTTC	CASSHGAGIDEQYF
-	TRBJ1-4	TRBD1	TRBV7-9	TGTGCCAGCAGCATGGATGGGACAGAAGATGAAAAACTGTTTTTT	CASSMDGTEDEKLFF
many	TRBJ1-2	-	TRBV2	TGTGCCAGCAGTGAGAGGCGTCGTGGCTACACCTTC	CASSERRRGYTF
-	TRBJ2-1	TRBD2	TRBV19	TGTGCCAGTAGTACCACCCGCGGGACTAGCGGGACCTACGAGCAGTTCTTC	CASSTTRGTSGTYEQFF
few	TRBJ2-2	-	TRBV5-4	TGTGCCAGCAGTTTAGTAGGGATCACCGGGGAGCTGTTTTTT	CASSLVGITGELFF
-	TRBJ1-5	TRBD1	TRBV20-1	TGCAGTGCTAGATTGAACCAGGGGGAAGATCAGCCCCAGCATTTT	CSARLNQGEDQPQHF
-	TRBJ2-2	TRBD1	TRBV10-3	TGTGCCTCGAGCCAAGACAGGGACGGGGAGCTGTTTTTT	CASSQDRDGELFF
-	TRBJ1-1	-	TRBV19	TGTGCCAGTATTCGGAGCAGACCTGGCACTGAAGCTTTCTTT	CASIRSRPGTEAFF
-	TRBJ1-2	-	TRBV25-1	TGTGCCAGCAGCTATGGGGGCGCTGGTAGCTATGGCTACACCTTC	CASSYGGAGSYGYTF
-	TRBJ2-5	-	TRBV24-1	TGTGCCACCAGTAGGGGGGGCCCGGAAGAGACCCAGTACTTC	CATSRGGPEETQYF
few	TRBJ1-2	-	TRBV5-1	TGCGCCAGCTGGGGGGCGGACTATGGCTACACCTTC	CASWGADYGYTF
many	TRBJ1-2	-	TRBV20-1	TGCAGTGCCGAGTCGACAGGTTGGTCGTTAGCCTATGGCTACACCTTC	CSAESTGWSLAYGYTF
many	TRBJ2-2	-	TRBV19	TGTGCCAGCAGCATCGGACACTCCGCGAACACCGGGGAGCTGTTTTTT	CASSIGHSANTGELFF